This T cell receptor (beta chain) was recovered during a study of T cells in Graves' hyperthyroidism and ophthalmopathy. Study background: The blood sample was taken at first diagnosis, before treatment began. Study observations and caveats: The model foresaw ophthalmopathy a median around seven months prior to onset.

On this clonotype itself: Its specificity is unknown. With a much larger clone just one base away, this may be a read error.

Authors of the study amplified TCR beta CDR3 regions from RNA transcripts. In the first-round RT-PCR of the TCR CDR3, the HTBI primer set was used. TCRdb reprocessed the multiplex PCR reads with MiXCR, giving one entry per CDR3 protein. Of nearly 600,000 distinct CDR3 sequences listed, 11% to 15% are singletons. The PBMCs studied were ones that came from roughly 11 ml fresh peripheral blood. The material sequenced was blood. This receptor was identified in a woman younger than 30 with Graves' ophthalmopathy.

This CDR3 is CASSYTGTGFTDTQYF. The CDR3 nucleotides read TGTGCCAGCAGCTACACCGGGACAGGGTTCACAGATACGCAGTATTTT. The rearrangement uses TRBV3-1 and TRBJ2-3, with TRBD1 matching 9 bases. J was trimmed by 2 bases and V by 5 bases; bases with no gene match: 8. The CDR3 loop spans 16 amino acids. The germline CDR1 and CDR2 sequences are LGHDT and YNNKEL (reference sequence).